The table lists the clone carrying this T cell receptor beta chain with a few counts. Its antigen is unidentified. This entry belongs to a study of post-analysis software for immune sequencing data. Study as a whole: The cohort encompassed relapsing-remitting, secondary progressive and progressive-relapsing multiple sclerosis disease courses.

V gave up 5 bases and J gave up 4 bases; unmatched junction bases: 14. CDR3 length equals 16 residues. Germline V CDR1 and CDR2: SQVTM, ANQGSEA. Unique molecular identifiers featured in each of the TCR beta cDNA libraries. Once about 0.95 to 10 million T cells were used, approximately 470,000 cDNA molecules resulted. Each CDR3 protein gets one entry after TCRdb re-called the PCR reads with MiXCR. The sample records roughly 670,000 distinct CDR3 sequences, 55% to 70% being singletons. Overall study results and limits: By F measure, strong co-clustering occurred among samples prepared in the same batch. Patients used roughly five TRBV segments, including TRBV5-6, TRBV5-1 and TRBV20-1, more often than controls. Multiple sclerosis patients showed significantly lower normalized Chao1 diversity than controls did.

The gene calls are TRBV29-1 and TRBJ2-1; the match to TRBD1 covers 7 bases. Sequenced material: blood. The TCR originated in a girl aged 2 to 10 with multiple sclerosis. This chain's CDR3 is CSVRNPGTEIYNEQFF. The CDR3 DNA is TGCAGCGTTAGAAACCCCGGGACAGAGATTTACAATGAGCAGTTCTTC.